The source of this TCR beta chain is a study of PD-1 blockade in classical Hodgkin lymphoma. Study details: The nivolumab dose that patients received was 3 mg/kg, given intravenously every 2 weeks.

The sample's time point: cycle 4 day 1 (C4D1), after less than 7 weeks of nivolumab. Each patient's relapse followed autologous stem cell transplantation, and brentuximab vedotin exposure varied. Patients reached a best response of complete response, partial response or progressive disease. Remarks on this clone: The antigen is not known.

Study conclusions and caveats: Complete responders' diversity at baseline resembled that of newly diagnosed patients.

Sequencing was performed with immunoSEQ multiplex PCR; in TCRdb, only in-frame clones are kept and a portion is missing. The repertoire has tens of thousands of clones, 70% to 90% of them found once; the top ten carry about 8.1%. The sequences come from peripheral blood mononuclear cells (PBMCs), collected before the fourth cycle of nivolumab. This receptor was identified in a human donor with classical Hodgkin lymphoma.

This CDR3 is CAWSVPRRSYEQYF. The CDR3 DNA reads TGTGCCTGGAGTGTCCCACGGAGGTCCTACGAGCAGTACTTC. The V gene is TRBV30, the J gene TRBJ2-7; D may be TRBD2 (5 bases). This CDR3 region has 14 residues. CDR1 is GTSNPN, CDR2 SVGIG, per germline (reference sequence). V lost 0 bases and J lost 1, with 10 bases in between.